This TCR beta chain was captured by sequencing in a study of blood T cell repertoires in COVID-19 (dated by TCRdb to the early 2020s). Background for the entire study: Samples covering the acute and convalescent phases of COVID-19 were provided by collaborators in the United States, Italy and Spain. The prospective study material was composed of cDNA or gDNA derived from T cells, B-cell-depleted T cells, or PBMCs. Subjects who had been exposed to COVID-19, were actively infected with it, or had recovered from it provided the deeply sampled blood TCRbeta repertoires that made up the dataset. The repertoires were released in a freely available public database meant as a resource for research on the immune response to SARS-CoV-2. The samples were drawn from the first 160 participants of the ongoing ImmuneRACE study and from 950 to 1,500 subjects provided by 6 global collaborators. Nearly every sample came with metadata listing a de-identified subject ID, COVID-19 status, age in years and sex. Where available, HLA class I and class II types were taken from metadata supplied by the sample provider and were not determined by assay-based typing.

From the cysteine through the phenylalanine, the CDR3 covers 16 amino acids. CDR3 DNA only is kept here, 48 bases in frame from base 1. Trimming takes 5 bases off V and 0 bases off J; junction bases not matched to a gene: 8. Via the germline V gene, CDR1 is MNHNS and CDR2 SASEGT. Details on this clone: No cognate antigen has been identified for it. The sample holds no much larger clone one base away, and base qualities are not on file.

What the research found in general, with its limitations: Clinical and demographic metadata were provided uncurated, with the amount varying by source and participant.

Participants in the prospective study were enrolled through a virtual design, were aged about 18 to 100 years, and lived in about two dozen United States geographic areas. In the prospective study, cohorts were assigned on the basis of participant-reported clinical history obtained from a screening survey and a study questionnaire. Recovered participants in ImmuneRACE Cohort 3 were defined by two consecutive negative NP/OP PCR tests, clearance by a healthcare professional, or resolution of symptoms. In the prospective study, mobile phlebotomists collected whole blood, serum and a nasopharyngeal or oropharyngeal swab from each participant. Additional blood draws and questionnaires over an approximately 2-month period could optionally be provided by prospective study participants. Blood samples from the prospective study were shipped frozen or at room temperature prior to DNA extraction. TCRbeta CDR3 regions were amplified from genomic DNA by means of the immunoSEQ Assay, a bias-controlled multiplex PCR. The original methods were these. The number of nucleated cells in each sample was estimated by amplification of reference gene primers within the assay. To quantify the absolute abundance of each unique TCRbeta CDR3 rearrangement, sequence reads were collapsed and filtered. Productive Simpson clonality was computed per sample as the square root of Simpson's diversity index over productive rearrangements. Sourced from immuneACCESS, this table was stored by TCRdb with only in-frame sequences that have V and J called. A share of the clones is absent; for the studies checked, an unresolved V gene accounts for under half, and the remainder has no known explanation. V, J and clone size reflect that table, while D and trimming were determined from the DNA. The table for this sample lists about 320,000 clones; 90% of them were counted only once. 2.6% of the sample is in the top ten clones.

This sequence was found in a man aged 60 to 69 who had recovered from COVID-19. The sequencing input was PBMCs or T cells enriched from blood (not recorded which). In this chain, TRBV6-1 is recombined with TRBJ1-2, with 8 central nucleotides matching TRBD1. The DNA reads as follows: TGTGCCAGCAGTAAAGGACAGGGCCCTGCTAACTATGGCTACACCTTC. Translated, it gives CASSKGQGPANYGYTF.